This is a list of T cell receptor beta chains from one sample in a study of shared clonotypes between healthy human individuals. Some clones are missing from TCRdb's copy, which holds only in-frame ones; the method was immunoSEQ multiplex PCR. The profile shows about 1.5 million clones, approximately 96% of them singletons. The specimen was naive CD4+ T cells sorted from blood. All receptors derive from a man aged 25 to 45 in good health. Both conserved end residues are part of each CDR3. Each record gives: clone size, D gene, V gene, J gene, CDR3 DNA, CDR3 protein. D genes are given only for firm matches. Some rows mark clone size as missing; the rest say once, few, many or name a class of expanded clone.

size: -; D: -; V: TRBV6-1; J: TRBJ2-2; DNA: TGTGCCAGCAGTGCCCTCCATCCCGCGAACACCGGGGAGCTGTTTTTT; CDR3: CASSALHPANTGELFF
size: -; D: -; V: TRBV18; J: TRBJ2-3; DNA: TGTGCCAGCTCACCAGTATCGACCCCCGCAGATACGCAGTATTTT; CDR3: CASSPVSTPADTQYF
size: -; D: -; V: TRBV4-1; J: TRBJ2-7; DNA: TGCGCCAGCAGCCAAGGATGGCAGGGCAAGGAGCAGTACTTC; CDR3: CASSQGWQGKEQYF
size: -; D: TRBD1; V: TRBV5-4; J: TRBJ2-7; DNA: TGTGCCAGCAGCCCCCGGACAGGGCCAAGCTCCTACGAGCAGTACTTC; CDR3: CASSPRTGPSSYEQYF
size: -; D: TRBD2; V: TRBV5-4; J: TRBJ2-3; DNA: TGTGCCAGCAGCAGGACTAGCGGGAGGGATACGCAGTATTTT; CDR3: CASSRTSGRDTQYF
size: -; D: -; V: TRBV19; J: TRBJ2-1; DNA: TGTGCCAGTAGTACGCCTCGATCCGGGACGGCTGGCAATGAGCAGTTCTTC; CDR3: CASSTPRSGTAGNEQFF
size: -; D: -; V: TRBV27; J: TRBJ1-2; DNA: TGTGCCAGCAGTTTAAGTAGGCCTAATCGCTATGGCTACACCTTC; CDR3: CASSLSRPNRYGYTF
size: -; D: -; V: TRBV6-6; J: TRBJ2-5; DNA: TGTGCCAGCAGACCACCGAGGGGACGGACCCAGTACTTC; CDR3: CASRPPRGRTQYF
size: once; D: -; V: TRBV14; J: TRBJ2-3; DNA: TGTGCCAGCAGCCAAGTCAACGGTGGCCCAGATACGCAGTATTTT; CDR3: CASSQVNGGPDTQYF
size: -; D: -; V: TRBV18; J: TRBJ1-4; DNA: TGTGCCAGCTCACCACGAGGGGCGGATGAAAAACTGTTTTTT; CDR3: CASSPRGADEKLFF
size: -; D: TRBD2; V: TRBV5-1; J: TRBJ2-5; DNA: TGCGCCAGCAGCCCGGGACTAGCGGGAAGGTACCAAGAGACCCAGTACTTC; CDR3: CASSPGLAGRYQETQYF
size: -; D: -; V: TRBV18; J: TRBJ2-7; DNA: TGTGCCAGCTCACCGGGGATGAACGGGGGGCACGAGCAGTACTTC; CDR3: CASSPGMNGGHEQYF
size: -; D: -; V: TRBV5-4; J: TRBJ1-4; DNA: TGTGCCAGCAGCTCACGGGCCCTGGGCCCTAATGAAAAACTGTTTTTT; CDR3: CASSSRALGPNEKLFF
size: -; D: TRBD1; V: TRBV7-2; J: TRBJ2-1; DNA: TGTGCCAGCACCCTGCGCGGCCAGGGGGTCAATGAGCAGTTCTTC; CDR3: CASTLRGQGVNEQFF
size: -; D: TRBD1; V: TRBV5-6; J: TRBJ2-1; DNA: TGTGCCAGCAGCTTTCTTAGGGACAGAAACAATGAGCAGTTCTTC; CDR3: CASSFLRDRNNEQFF
size: -; D: TRBD1; V: TRBV5-1; J: TRBJ2-7; DNA: TGCGCCAGCAGCTTGGGGGTTGGGGACAGTTCCTACGAGCAGTACTTC; CDR3: CASSLGVGDSSYEQYF
size: -; D: TRBD1; V: TRBV15; J: TRBJ2-3; DNA: TGTGCCACCAGCAGAGAGAAGGGGGCCTACACAGATACGCAGTATTTT; CDR3: CATSREKGAYTDTQYF
size: -; D: TRBD1; V: TRBV28; J: TRBJ2-7; DNA: TGTGCCAGCAGTTCCGGGACAGGGAATATCGAGCAGTACTTC; CDR3: CASSSGTGNIEQYF
size: -; D: -; V: TRBV10-3; J: TRBJ2-3; DNA: TGTGCCATCAGTGAGCGGCAGGAAACAGATACGCAGTATTTT; CDR3: CAISERQETDTQYF
size: -; D: -; V: TRBV10-3; J: TRBJ1-2; DNA: TGTGCCATCAGTGAGTCAAGCCGGGGGGGACACAACTATGGCTACACCTTC; CDR3: CAISESSRGGHNYGYTF
size: once; D: -; V: TRBV6-5; J: TRBJ2-2; DNA: TGTGCCAGCAGTTACCACCTGGATCAAGCCGGGGAGCTGTTTTTT; CDR3: CASSYHLDQAGELFF
size: -; D: TRBD2; V: TRBV9; J: TRBJ2-1; DNA: TGTGCCAGCAGCCCCCTGTTGAATAGCGGGATGTCCTACAATGAGCAGTTCTTC; CDR3: CASSPLLNSGMSYNEQFF
size: -; D: -; V: TRBV18; J: TRBJ1-1; DNA: TGTGCCAGCTCACCTACAAACATGAACACTGAAGCTTTCTTT; CDR3: CASSPTNMNTEAFF
size: -; D: -; V: TRBV10-3; J: TRBJ2-3; DNA: TGTGCCATCAGTGAGTCTTGGGATACGCAGTATTTT; CDR3: CAISESWDTQYF
size: -; D: -; V: TRBV19; J: TRBJ2-7; DNA: TGTGCCAGTAGTATTGTCGGTAGGGCCTACGAGCAGTACTTC; CDR3: CASSIVGRAYEQYF
size: -; D: TRBD1; V: TRBV9; J: TRBJ2-7; DNA: TGTGCCAGCAGCGCAACAGGGGTGGCCGGGCCCAGCTCCTACGAGCAGTACTTC; CDR3: CASSATGVAGPSSYEQYF
size: -; D: TRBD1; V: TRBV5-8; J: TRBJ1-5; DNA: TGTGCCAGCAGCCTAGGACAGGGACATCAGCCCCAGCATTTT; CDR3: CASSLGQGHQPQHF
size: -; D: -; V: TRBV18; J: TRBJ2-3; DNA: TGTGCCAGCTCACCAGTTAGCGGATCCACAGATACGCAGTATTTT; CDR3: CASSPVSGSTDTQYF
size: -; D: -; V: TRBV7-2; J: TRBJ2-7; DNA: TGTGCCAGCAGCTTAAGGGGCTCCTACGAGCAGTACTTC; CDR3: CASSLRGSYEQYF
size: -; D: TRBD1; V: TRBV2; J: TRBJ2-2; DNA: TGTGCCAGCAGACAGGGGGCCTACACCGGGGAGCTGTTTTTT; CDR3: CASRQGAYTGELFF